This T cell receptor (beta chain) was sequenced during a study of blood T cell repertoires in COVID-19. Study context: The United States, Italy and Spain supplied acute and convalescent COVID-19 samples. T cells, B-cell-depleted T cells, or PBMCs provided the cDNA or gDNA that served as material.

This clone came up once. Per the study methods: Reference gene primers were amplified, and this amplification served to estimate nucleated cell counts. The repertoire was sequenced with immunoSEQ multiplex PCR; TCRdb's copy has only in-frame clones and lacks some. The V and J calls and clone size are taken from that table; D and trimming were inferred from the DNA. The data show some 100,000 clones, around 81% seen once. The CDR3 is 15 residues long. The V end lost 1 base, the J end lost 5 bases, and 15 bases lay between the germline ends. Germline loops: CDR1 SGHNT, CDR2 YYREEE (reference sequence). Sequences were obtained from peripheral blood. This receptor was obtained from a man aged 45-60 years with active or convalescent COVID-19. J is TRBJ1-2 and V is TRBV5-4, with a possible D match to TRBD1 (6 bases). The CDR3 loop reads CASSLSAGVLYGYTF. The CDR3 DNA sequence: TGTGCCAGCAGCTTGTCGGCAGGGGTTCTTTATGGCTACACCTTC.